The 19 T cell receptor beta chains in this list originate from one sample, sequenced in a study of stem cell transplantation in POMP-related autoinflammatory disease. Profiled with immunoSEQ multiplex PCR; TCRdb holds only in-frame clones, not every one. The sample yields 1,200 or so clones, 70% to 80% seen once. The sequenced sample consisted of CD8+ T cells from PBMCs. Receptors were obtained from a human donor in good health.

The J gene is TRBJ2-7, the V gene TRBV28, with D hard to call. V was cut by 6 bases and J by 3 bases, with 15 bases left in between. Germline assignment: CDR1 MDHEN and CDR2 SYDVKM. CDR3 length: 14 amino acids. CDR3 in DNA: TGTGCCAGCAGAACGCCGTTTGGAGTCTACGAGCAGTACTTC. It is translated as CASRTPFGVYEQYF. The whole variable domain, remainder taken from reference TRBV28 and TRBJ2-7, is DVKVTQSSRYLVKRTGEKVFLECVQDMDHENMFWYRQDPGLGLRLIYFSYDVKMKEKGDIPEGYSVSREKKERFSLILESASTNQTSMYLCASRTPFGVYEQYFGPGTRLTVT.

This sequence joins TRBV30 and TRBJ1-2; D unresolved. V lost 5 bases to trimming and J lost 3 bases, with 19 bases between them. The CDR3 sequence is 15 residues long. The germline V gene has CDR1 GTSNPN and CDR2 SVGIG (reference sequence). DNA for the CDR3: TGTGCCTGGTTGGGCCCGGAGGCCTTCGACTATGGCTACACCTTC. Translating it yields CAWLGPEAFDYGYTF.

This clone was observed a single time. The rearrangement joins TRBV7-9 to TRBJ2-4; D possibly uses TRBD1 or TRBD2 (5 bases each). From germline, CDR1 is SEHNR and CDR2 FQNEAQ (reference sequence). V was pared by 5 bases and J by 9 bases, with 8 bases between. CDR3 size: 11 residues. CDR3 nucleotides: TGTGCCAGCAGCCCGGGGCTCATTCAGTACTTC. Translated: CASSPGLIQYF. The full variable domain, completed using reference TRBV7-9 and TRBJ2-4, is DTGVSQNPRHKITKRGQNVTFRCDPISEHNRLYWYRQTLGQGPEFLTYFQNEAQLEKSRLLSDRFSAERPKGSFSTLEIQRTEQGDSAMYLCASSPGLIQYFGAGTRLSVL.

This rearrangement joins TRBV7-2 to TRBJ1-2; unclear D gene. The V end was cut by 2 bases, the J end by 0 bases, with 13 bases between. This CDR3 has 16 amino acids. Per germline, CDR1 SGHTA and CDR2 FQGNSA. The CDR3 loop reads CASSLLNRDSNYGYTF. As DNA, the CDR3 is TGTGCCAGCAGCTTACTGAATCGGGATTCTAACTATGGCTACACCTTC.

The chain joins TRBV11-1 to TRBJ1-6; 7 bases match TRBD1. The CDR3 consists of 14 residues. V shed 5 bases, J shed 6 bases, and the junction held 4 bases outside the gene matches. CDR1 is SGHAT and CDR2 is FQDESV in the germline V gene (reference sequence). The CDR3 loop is CASSLRQGNSPLHF. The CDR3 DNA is TGTGCCAGCAGCCTAAGACAGGGTAATTCACCCCTCCACTTT.

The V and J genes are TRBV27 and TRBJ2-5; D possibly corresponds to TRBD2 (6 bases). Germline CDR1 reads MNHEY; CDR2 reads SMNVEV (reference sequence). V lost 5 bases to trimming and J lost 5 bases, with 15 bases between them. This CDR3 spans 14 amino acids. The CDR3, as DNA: TGTGCCAGCAGTCCCCGTTCGGGGGATGAGACCCAGTACTTC. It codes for CASSPRSGDETQYF.

The CDR3 here is CASSFSGGANEQFF. In DNA, the CDR3 is TGTGCCAGCAGCTTTAGCGGGGGGGCCAATGAGCAGTTCTTC. This chain joins TRBV5-5 and TRBJ2-1; TRBD2 matches 11 bases. The CDR3 runs 14 residues. CDR1 and CDR2 (germline): SGHKS, YYEKEE (reference sequence). The V segment lost 2 bases and the J segment 6 bases; nucleotides outside the gene matches: 1.

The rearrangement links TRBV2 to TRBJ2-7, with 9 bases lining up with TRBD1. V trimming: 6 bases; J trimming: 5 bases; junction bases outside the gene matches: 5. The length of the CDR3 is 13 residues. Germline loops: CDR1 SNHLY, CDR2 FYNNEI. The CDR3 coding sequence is TGTGCCAGCAGGGGGACAGGGTCCAACGAGCAGTACTTC. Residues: CASRGTGSNEQYF.

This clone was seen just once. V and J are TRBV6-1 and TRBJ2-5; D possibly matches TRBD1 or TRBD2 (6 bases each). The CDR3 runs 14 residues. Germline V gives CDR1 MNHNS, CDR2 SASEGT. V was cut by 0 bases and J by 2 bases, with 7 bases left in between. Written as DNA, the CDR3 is TGTGCCAGCAGTGAAGCAGGGGGGCAAGAGACCCAGTACTTC. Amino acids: CASSEAGGQETQYF.

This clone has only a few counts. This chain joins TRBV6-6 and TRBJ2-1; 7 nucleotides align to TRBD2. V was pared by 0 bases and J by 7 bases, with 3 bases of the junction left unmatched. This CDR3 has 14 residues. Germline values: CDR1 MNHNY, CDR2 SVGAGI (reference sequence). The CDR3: CASSYSGGGNEQFF. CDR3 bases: TGTGCCAGCAGTTACTCTGGCGGGGGAAATGAGCAGTTCTTC.

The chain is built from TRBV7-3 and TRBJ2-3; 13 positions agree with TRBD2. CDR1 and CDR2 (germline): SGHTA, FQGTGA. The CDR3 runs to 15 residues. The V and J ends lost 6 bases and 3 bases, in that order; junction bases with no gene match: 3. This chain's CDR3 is CASSWTSGGTDTQYF. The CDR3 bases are TGTGCCAGCAGTTGGACTAGCGGGGGAACAGATACGCAGTATTTT. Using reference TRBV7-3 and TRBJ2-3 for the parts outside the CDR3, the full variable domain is GAGVSQTPSNKVTEKGKYVELRCDPISGHTALYWYRQSLGQGPEFLIYFQGTGAADDSGLPNDRFFAVRPEGSVSTLKIQRTERGDSAVYLCASSWTSGGTDTQYFGPGTRLTVL.

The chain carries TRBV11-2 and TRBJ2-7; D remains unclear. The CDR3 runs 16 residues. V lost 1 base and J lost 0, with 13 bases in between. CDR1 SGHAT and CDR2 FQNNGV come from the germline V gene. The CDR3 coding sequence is TGTGCCAGCAGCTTAGGGCGAGGCCCGAGCTCCTACGAGCAGTACTTC. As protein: CASSLGRGPSSYEQYF.

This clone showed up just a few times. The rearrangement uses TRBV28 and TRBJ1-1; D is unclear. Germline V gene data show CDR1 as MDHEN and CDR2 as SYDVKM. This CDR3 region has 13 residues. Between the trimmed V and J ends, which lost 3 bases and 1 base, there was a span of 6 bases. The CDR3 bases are TGTGCCAGCAGTTTCGAGAGGAACACTGAAGCTTTCTTT. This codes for CASSFERNTEAFF. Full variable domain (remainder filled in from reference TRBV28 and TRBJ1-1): DVKVTQSSRYLVKRTGEKVFLECVQDMDHENMFWYRQDPGLGLRLIYFSYDVKMKEKGDIPEGYSVSREKKERFSLILESASTNQTSMYLCASSFERNTEAFFGQGTRLTVV.

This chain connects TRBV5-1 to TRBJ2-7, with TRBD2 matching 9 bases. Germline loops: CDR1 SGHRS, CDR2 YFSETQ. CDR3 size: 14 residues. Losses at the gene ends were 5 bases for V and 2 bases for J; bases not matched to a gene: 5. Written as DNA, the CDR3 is TGCGCCAGCAGGTCTCTAGCGGGGCCCTACGAGCAGTACTTC. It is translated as CASRSLAGPYEQYF.

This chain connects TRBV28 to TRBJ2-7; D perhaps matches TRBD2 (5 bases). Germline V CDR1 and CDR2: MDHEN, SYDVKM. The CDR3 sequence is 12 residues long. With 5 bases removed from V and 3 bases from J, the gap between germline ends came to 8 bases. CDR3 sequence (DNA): TGTGCCAGCAGTCCAACTAGCTACGAGCAGTACTTC. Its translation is CASSPTSYEQYF.

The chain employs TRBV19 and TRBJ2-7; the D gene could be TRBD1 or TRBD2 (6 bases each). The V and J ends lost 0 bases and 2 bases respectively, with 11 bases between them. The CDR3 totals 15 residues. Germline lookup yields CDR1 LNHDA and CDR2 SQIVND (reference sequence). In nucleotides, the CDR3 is TGTGCCAGTAGTATAGATGGAGGGGGACCCTACGAGCAGTACTTC. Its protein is CASSIDGGGPYEQYF.

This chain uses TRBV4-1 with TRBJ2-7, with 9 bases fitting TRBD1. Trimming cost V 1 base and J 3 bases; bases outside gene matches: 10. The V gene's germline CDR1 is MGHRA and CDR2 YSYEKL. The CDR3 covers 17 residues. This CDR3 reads CASSQVHQQGANYEQYF. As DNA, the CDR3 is TGCGCCAGCAGCCAAGTCCATCAACAGGGGGCGAACTACGAGCAGTACTTC.

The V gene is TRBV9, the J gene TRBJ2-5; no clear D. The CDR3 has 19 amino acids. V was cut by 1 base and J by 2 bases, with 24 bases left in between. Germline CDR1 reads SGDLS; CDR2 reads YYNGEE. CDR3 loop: CASSVSRPFMRPRQETQYF. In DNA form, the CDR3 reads TGTGCCAGCAGCGTAAGCCGCCCGTTTATGCGGCCCCGACAAGAGACCCAGTACTTC. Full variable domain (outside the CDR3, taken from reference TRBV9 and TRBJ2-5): DSGVTQTPKHLITATGQRVTLRCSPRSGDLSVYWYQQSLDQGLQFLIQYYNGEERAKGNILERFSAQQFPDLHSELNLSSLELGDSALYFCASSVSRPFMRPRQETQYFGPGTRLLVL.

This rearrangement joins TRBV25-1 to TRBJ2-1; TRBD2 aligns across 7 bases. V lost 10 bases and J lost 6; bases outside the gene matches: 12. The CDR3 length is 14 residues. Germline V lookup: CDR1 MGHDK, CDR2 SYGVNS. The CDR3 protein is CATSWGGMSNEQFF. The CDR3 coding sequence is TGTGCCACCTCCTGGGGGGGGATGTCCAATGAGCAGTTCTTC.